The T cell receptor (beta chain) under discussion was sequenced for a study of human CD8 memory T cell subsets. Stem-like memory CD8+ T cells (TSTEM) showed a CCR7+ PD-1- TIGIT- phenotype. Total RNA was taken from some 160,000 sorted CD8+ T cells, in duplicate, per subset. Study-wide points: Compared with precursor exhausted T cells, stem-like memory T cells were suggested by Chao1 estimates to be more diverse. Stem-like memory T cell repertoires barely overlapped those of precursor exhausted T cells.

With respect to this clonotype: Its target is unknown.

The germline V gene has CDR1 SGDLS and CDR2 YYNGEE. CDR3 length: 13 residues. Libraries for TCR beta were constructed using UMI-labeled 5' RACE. Each CDR3 protein gets one entry in TCRdb, which reprocessed the 5' RACE reads and gives no DNA. The sample's table shows more than 10,000 distinct CDR3 sequences. The sequenced sample was CD8+ stem-like memory T cells (TSCM and TCM) sorted from PBMCs. The subset: stem-like memory CD8 T cells (TSTEM), CCR7+ PD-1- TIGIT-. V and J are TRBV9 and TRBJ2-7; lacking DNA, the TRBD1 call made by TCRdb goes unchecked. The sequence derives from a human donor in good health. CDR3 region: CASSAGTNYEQYF. The full variable domain, with the rest looked up from reference TRBV9 and TRBJ2-7, is DSGVTQTPKHLITATGQRVTLRCSPRSGDLSVYWYQQSLDQGLQFLIQYYNGEERAKGNILERFSAQQFPDLHSELNLSSLELGDSALYFCASSAGTNYEQYFGPGTRLTVT.